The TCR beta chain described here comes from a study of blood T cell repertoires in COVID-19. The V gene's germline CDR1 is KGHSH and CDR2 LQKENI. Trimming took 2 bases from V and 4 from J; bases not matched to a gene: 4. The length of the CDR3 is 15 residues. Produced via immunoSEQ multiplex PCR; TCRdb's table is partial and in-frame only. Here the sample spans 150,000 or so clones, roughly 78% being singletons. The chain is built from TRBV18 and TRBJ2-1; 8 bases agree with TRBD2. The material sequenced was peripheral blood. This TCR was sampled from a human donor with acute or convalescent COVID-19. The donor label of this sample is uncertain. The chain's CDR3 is CASSPVAGSYNEQFF. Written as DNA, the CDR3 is TGTGCCAGCTCACCAGTAGCGGGGTCATACAATGAGCAGTTCTTC. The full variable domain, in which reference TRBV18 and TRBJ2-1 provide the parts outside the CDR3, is NAGVMQNPRHLVRRRGQEARLRCSPMKGHSHVYWYRQLPEEGLKFMVYLQKENIIDESGMPKERFSAEFPKEGPSILRIQQVVRGDSAAYFCASSPVAGSYNEQFFGPGTRLTVL.